The text below deals with one T cell receptor (beta chain). The CDR3 has 14 residues. The germline V gene encodes CDR1 MNHEY and CDR2 SMNVEV (reference sequence). V lost 3 bases, J lost 9 bases, and 15 bases lay in between. These data originate in a study of lymphopenia after photon versus proton radiotherapy. Generated by immunoSEQ multiplex PCR, the TCRdb table keeps only in-frame clones and is missing some. This sample has tens of thousands of clones, with roughly 80% found just once. The rearrangement uses TRBV27 and TRBJ2-1; D is perhaps TRBD2 (6 bases). The sequence was collected from a woman aged 65 to 85 with pancreatic cancer. The specimen comprised peripheral blood, sampled from a patient treated with proton-based radiotherapy. The chain's CDR3 is CASSFFRTTGEQFF. Here the CDR3 DNA reads TGTGCCAGCAGTTTTTTCCGGACTACAGGTGAGCAGTTCTTC.